The sequence of this T cell receptor (beta chain) was determined in a study of control samples from healthy donors and cancer patients. The germline V gene has CDR1 SEHNR and CDR2 FQNEAQ (reference sequence). This CDR3 comprises 13 residues. V was trimmed by 5 bases and J by 3 bases, leaving 11 bases between them. The data were produced by immunoSEQ multiplex PCR, yet TCRdb's version contains in-frame clones alone and is incomplete. The table shows about 170,000 clones, with roughly 89% occurring only once. The V call is TRBV7-9, the J call TRBJ2-7, with D tentatively TRBD1 or TRBD2 (6 bases each). This clonotype was obtained from a man aged 25-45 years in good health. Sample: blood. This CDR3 reads CASSPEGVYEQYF. The CDR3 DNA is TGTGCCAGCAGCCCGGAGGGGGTCTACGAGCAGTACTTC.